This T cell receptor (beta chain) came from a study of immune evolution from preneoplasia to lung adenocarcinoma. Study details: HLA loss of heterozygosity: about 7% AIS, approximately 15% MIA, about 30% ADC, none AAH.

TCRdb's table, derived via immunoSEQ multiplex PCR, lists solely in-frame clones and lacks some. The sample holds thousands of clones, more than 75% seen once. V lost 5 bases, J lost 1 base, and 17 bases lay in between. Germline V gene lookup returns CDR1 MNHEY and CDR2 SMNVEV (reference sequence). The CDR3 runs to 16 residues. After pathologic assessment, macro-dissection selected premalignant or tumor cells for extraction. The chain is built from TRBV27 and TRBJ1-1, with D maybe TRBD1 (5 bases). The sample comprised FFPE minimally invasive lung adenocarcinoma tissue. This clonotype originated in a person between 70 and 80 years old with lung adenocarcinoma. CDR3 region: CASSPLYLGENTEAFF. The CDR3 region has the DNA TGTGCCAGCAGTCCGCTATACTTAGGGGAGAACACTGAAGCTTTCTTT.